This TCR beta chain came from a study of early T cells in non-severe SARS-CoV-2 infection. Study overall: The sequenced material was bulk RNA from unsorted whole blood, and its chains were unpaired.

CDR3 length: 14 amino acids. V lost 5 bases and J lost 2; bases outside the gene matches: 4. CDR1 MNHEY and CDR2 SMNVEV come from the germline V gene (reference sequence). Separate cDNA molecules each had unique molecular identifiers attached to them. MiXCR, applied by TCRdb to the 5' RACE reads, yields one record per CDR3 protein. The sample has tens of thousands of distinct CDR3 sequences, 5% to 6.5% seen once. This clonotype was seen at least ten times. Its specificity is not known. Study results and limitations: In VDJdb matching, anti-spike CD8 responses were favored while private and CD4 specificities went missing.

The sample consisted of whole blood. The origin of this receptor is an adult who was a healthcare worker with PCR-confirmed SARS-CoV-2 infection or an uninfected control (not recorded which). V gene TRBV27 combines with J gene TRBJ2-5, with 8 bases matching TRBD2. CDR3 amino acids: CASSNRGGQETQYF. Here the CDR3 DNA reads TGTGCCAGCAGTAACCGGGGGGGGCAAGAGACCCAGTACTTC.